This TCR beta chain is from a study of memory CD4+ T cells and cytomegalovirus serostatus. This CDR3 spans 11 amino acids. The germline V and J ends were trimmed by 3 bases and 4 bases, with 3 bases remaining between them. Germline V gene sequence: CDR1 SNHLY, CDR2 FYNNEI. Study outcomes and limitations: Median bootstrapped AUC for CMV status was about 0.96 originally, about 0.9 US-trained.

Single viable CD3+CD4+CD8-CD45RO+ cells were sorted as the memory CD4+ T cells. Serostatus was set by detecting CMV pp150, pp28, p38, p52 IgG. After thawing, CD4+ T cells were positively selected. In the original processing: Out-of-frame sequences were removed, leaving about 2.2 million distinct TCRbeta sequences. The repertoire was sequenced with immunoSEQ multiplex PCR; TCRdb's copy has only in-frame clones and lacks some. V, J and clone size were drawn from that table, and D and trimming were deduced from the DNA. Seen here are tens of thousands of clones, about three quarters observed once, and the top ten hold around 1.1%. This clone was counted a few times. The antigen remains unidentified.

The clonotype originates from an adult in good health and CMV-seronegative. V gene TRBV2 combines with J gene TRBJ1-2; D remains ambiguous. Sequences were obtained from memory CD4+ T cells from blood. CDR3: CASSETYGYTF. As DNA, the CDR3 is TGTGCCAGCAGTGAGACCTATGGCTACACCTTC.